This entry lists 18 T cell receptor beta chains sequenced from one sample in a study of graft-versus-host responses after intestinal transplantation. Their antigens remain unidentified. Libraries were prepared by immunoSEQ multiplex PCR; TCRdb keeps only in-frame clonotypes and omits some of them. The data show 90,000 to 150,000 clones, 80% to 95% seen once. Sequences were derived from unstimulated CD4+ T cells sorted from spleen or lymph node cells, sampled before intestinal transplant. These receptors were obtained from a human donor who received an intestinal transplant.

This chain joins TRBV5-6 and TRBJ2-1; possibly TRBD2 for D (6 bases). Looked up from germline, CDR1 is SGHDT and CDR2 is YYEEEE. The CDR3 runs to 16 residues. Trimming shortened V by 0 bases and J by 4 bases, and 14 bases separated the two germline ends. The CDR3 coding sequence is TGTGCCAGCAGCTTGGGTGGGCCCGGGGGTTACAATGAGCAGTTCTTC. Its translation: CASSLGGPGGYNEQFF.

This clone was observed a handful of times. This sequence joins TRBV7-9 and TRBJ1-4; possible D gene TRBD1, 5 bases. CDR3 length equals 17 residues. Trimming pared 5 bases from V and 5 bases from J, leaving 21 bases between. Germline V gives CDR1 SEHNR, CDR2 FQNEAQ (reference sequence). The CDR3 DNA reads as TGTGCCAGCAGCGTCGGTCCTTACGGGACGAAGAATGAAAAACTGTTTTTT. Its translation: CASSVGPYGTKNEKLFF.

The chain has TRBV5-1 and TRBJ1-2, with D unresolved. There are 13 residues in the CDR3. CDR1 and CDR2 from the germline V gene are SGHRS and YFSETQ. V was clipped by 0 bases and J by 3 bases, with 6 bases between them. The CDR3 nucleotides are TGCGCCAGCAGCTTGGCCAGAGACTATGGCTACACCTTC. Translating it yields CASSLARDYGYTF.

The CDR3 nucleotides read TGTGCCAGCAGCTTACAGGGCCTTTTAAACTATGGCTACACCTTC. It translates to CASSLQGLLNYGYTF. J is TRBJ1-2 and V is TRBV5-6; possible D gene TRBD1, 6 bases. The CDR3 is made up of 15 amino acids. The germline V gene encodes CDR1 SGHDT and CDR2 YYEEEE. Trimming shortened V by 2 bases and J by 2 bases, and 13 bases separated the two germline ends.

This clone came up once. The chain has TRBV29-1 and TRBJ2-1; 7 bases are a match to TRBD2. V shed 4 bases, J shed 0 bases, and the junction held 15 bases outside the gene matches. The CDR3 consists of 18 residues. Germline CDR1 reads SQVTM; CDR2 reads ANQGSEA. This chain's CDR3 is CSVGFWGRAESSYNEQFF. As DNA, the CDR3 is TGCAGCGTTGGCTTTTGGGGGAGGGCCGAGAGCTCCTACAATGAGCAGTTCTTC.

DNA for the CDR3: TGCGCCAGCAGAAGAACGTCGGCTAGCACAGATACGCAGTATTTT. Encoded protein: CASRRTSASTDTQYF. The chain uses TRBV5-1 and TRBJ2-3; no firm D call. Germline V lookup: CDR1 SGHRS, CDR2 YFSETQ. The V and J ends lost 5 bases and 0 bases respectively, with 13 bases between them. The CDR3 consists of 15 residues.

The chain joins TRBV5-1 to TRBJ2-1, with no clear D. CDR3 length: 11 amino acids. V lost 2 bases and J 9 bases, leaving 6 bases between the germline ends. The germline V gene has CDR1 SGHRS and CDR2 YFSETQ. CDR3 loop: CASSFLGEQFF. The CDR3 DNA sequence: TGCGCCAGCAGCTTCCTCGGTGAGCAGTTCTTC.

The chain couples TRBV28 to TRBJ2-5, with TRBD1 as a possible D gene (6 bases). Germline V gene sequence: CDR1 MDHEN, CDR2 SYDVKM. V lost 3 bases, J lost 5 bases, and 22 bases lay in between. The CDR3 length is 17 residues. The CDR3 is CASSFGGRGLGTETQYF. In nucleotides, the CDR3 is TGTGCCAGCAGTTTTGGGGGCAGGGGCCTAGGGACCGAGACCCAGTACTTC.

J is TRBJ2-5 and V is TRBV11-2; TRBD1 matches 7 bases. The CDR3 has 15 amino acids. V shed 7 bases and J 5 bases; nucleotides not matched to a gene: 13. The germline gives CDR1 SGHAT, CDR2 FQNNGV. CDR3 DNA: TGTGCCAGCACTGCGACGAGGGGGCTGGGGGAGACCCAGTACTTC. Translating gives CASTATRGLGETQYF.

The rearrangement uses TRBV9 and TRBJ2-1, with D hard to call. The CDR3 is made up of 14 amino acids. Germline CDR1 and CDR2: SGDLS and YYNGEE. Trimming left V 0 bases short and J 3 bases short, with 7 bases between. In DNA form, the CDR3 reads TGTGCCAGCAGCGTAGAGTTCGACTACAATGAGCAGTTCTTC. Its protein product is CASSVEFDYNEQFF.

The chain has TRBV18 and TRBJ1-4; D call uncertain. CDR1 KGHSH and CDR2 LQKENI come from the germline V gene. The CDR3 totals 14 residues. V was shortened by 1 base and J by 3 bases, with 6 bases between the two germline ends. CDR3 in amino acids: CASSPREPNEKLFF. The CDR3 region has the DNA TGTGCCAGCTCACCACGGGAACCTAATGAAAAACTGTTTTTT.

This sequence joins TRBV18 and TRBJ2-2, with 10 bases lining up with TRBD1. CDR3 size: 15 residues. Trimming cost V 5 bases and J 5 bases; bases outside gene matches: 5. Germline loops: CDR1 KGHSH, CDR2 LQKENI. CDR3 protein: CASSTRQGATGELFF. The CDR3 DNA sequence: TGTGCCAGCTCAACTAGACAGGGGGCGACCGGGGAGCTGTTTTTT.

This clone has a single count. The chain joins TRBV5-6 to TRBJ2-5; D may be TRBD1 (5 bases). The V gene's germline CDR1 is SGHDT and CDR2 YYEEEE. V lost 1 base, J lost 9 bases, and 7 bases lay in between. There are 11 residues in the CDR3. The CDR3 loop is CASSLLGPQYF. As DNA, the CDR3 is TGTGCCAGCAGCTTGTTGGGGCCCCAGTACTTC. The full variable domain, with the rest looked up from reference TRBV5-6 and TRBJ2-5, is DAGVTQSPTHLIKTRGQQVTLRCSPKSGHDTVSWYQQALGQGPQFIFQYYEEEERQRGNFPDRFSGHQFPNYSSELNVNALLLGDSALYLCASSLLGPQYFGPGTRLLVL.

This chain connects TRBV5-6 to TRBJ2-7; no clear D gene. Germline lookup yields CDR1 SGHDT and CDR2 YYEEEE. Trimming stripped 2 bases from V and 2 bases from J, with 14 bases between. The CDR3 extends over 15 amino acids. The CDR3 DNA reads TGTGCCAGCAGCTTCTCGTACGCGGTTGCCTACGAGCAGTACTTC. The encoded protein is CASSFSYAVAYEQYF.

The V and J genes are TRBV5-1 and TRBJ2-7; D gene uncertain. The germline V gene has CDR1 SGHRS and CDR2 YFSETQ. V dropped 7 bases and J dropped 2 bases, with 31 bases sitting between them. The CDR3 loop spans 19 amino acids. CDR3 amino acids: CASRMGLGWSGPRTYEQYF. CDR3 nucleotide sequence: TGCGCCAGCCGGATGGGCCTGGGATGGTCCGGGCCCAGGACCTACGAGCAGTACTTC.

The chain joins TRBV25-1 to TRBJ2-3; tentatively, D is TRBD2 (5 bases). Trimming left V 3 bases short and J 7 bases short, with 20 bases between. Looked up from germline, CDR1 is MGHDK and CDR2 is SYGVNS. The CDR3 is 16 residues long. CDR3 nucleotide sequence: TGTGCCAGCAGTGACGCGGTTCTAGCTTTCGGAAATACGCAGTATTTT. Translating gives CASSDAVLAFGNTQYF.

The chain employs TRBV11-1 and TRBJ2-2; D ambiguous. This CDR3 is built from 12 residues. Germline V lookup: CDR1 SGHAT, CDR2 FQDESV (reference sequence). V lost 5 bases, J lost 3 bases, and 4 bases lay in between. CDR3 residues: CASSPDTGELFF. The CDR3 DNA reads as TGTGCCAGCAGCCCGGACACCGGGGAGCTGTTTTTT.

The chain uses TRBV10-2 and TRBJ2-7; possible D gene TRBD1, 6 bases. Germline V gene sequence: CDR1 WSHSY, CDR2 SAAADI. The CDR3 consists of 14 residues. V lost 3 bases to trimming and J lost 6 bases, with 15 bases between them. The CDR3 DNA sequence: TGCGCCAGCAGTGACGGAGCCAGGGGTGGCGAGCAGTACTTC. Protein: CASSDGARGGEQYF.